These 15 T cell receptor beta chains share one sample of origin, sequenced in a study of T cells after yellow fever vaccination. One entry per CDR3 protein, called by TCRdb with MiXCR from the 5' RACE reads. Counted here are 95,000 to 150,000 distinct CDR3 sequences, 13% to 15% occurring once; the ten biggest clones make up roughly 44%. This specimen consisted of CD8+ T cells sorted from PBMCs, obtained 5 days after the yellow fever booster vaccination. These receptors were taken from a man between 18 and 35 years old who received the YFV17D yellow fever vaccine.

This clonotype was detected only a few times. V is TRBV5-4 and J is TRBJ2-3, with D maybe TRBD1 (5 bases). The V and J ends lost 0 bases and 0 bases respectively, with 20 bases between them. The CDR3 has 19 residues. Germline V gives CDR1 SGHNT, CDR2 YYREEE (reference sequence). Written as DNA, the CDR3 is TGTGCCAGCAGCTTGGGAGGCCCCCCAGGGCGGTTTAGCACAGATACGCAGTATTTT. Translated, it gives CASSLGGPPGRFSTDTQYF.

The chain recombines TRBV5-1 with TRBJ2-2, with D perhaps TRBD1 (5 bases). Trimming took 3 bases from V and 0 from J, leaving 9 bases between them. Germline lookup yields CDR1 SGHRS and CDR2 YFSETQ. The CDR3 spans 15 residues. This CDR3 is CASSYRQTNTGELFF. The CDR3 nucleotides read TGCGCCAGCAGCTACAGACAGACGAACACCGGGGAGCTGTTTTTT. The full variable domain, its missing parts supplied by reference TRBV5-1 and TRBJ2-2, is KAGVTQTPRYLIKTRGQQVTLSCSPISGHRSVSWYQQTPGQGLQFLFEYFSETQRNKGNFPGRFSGRQFSNSRSEMNVSTLELGDSALYLCASSYRQTNTGELFFGEGSRLTVL.

V gene TRBV25-1 combines with J gene TRBJ1-6, with TRBD1 identical over 10 bases. CDR1 and CDR2 from the germline V gene are MGHDK and SYGVNS. V shed 7 bases and J 7 bases; nucleotides not matched to a gene: 1. The CDR3 is 13 residues long. The CDR3: CASKDRGNSPLHF. In DNA form, the CDR3 reads TGTGCCAGCAAGGACAGGGGGAATTCACCCCTCCACTTT.

This sequence joins TRBV7-2 and TRBJ1-3, with D perhaps TRBD1 (5 bases). The ends were cut back, 2 bases at V and 2 bases at J, with 10 bases in the middle. The V gene's germline CDR1 is SGHTA and CDR2 FQGNSA. The CDR3 loop spans 15 amino acids. Here the CDR3 reads CASSLIRGAGNTIYF. The CDR3 DNA sequence: TGTGCCAGCAGCTTAATCCGGGGGGCTGGAAACACCATATATTTT.

The V call is TRBV25-1, the J call TRBJ2-7; D might be TRBD1 (6 bases). The CDR3 is made up of 13 amino acids. Trimming took off 5 bases at V and 4 bases at J, with 12 bases between the two ends. Germline CDR1 MGHDK, CDR2 SYGVNS. The CDR3 loop is CASSSGGKYEQYF. CDR3 coding DNA: TGTGCCAGCAGTTCTGGGGGCAAGTACGAGCAGTACTTC.

This clonotype has at least ten counts. J is TRBJ1-2 and V is TRBV9; D call uncertain. CDR3 size: 15 residues. Trimming left V 2 bases short and J 4 bases short, with 15 bases between. Germline V gene data show CDR1 as SGDLS and CDR2 as YYNGEE. The CDR3 DNA follows: TGTGCCAGCAGCGTGGCCACCCCCGGGCCCTATGGCTACACCTTC. Residues: CASSVATPGPYGYTF.

V is TRBV4-1 and J is TRBJ1-3; D gene unclear. Germline CDR1 and CDR2: MGHRA and YSYEKL. This CDR3 has 12 residues. Trimming removed 2 bases from V and 7 bases from J, with 6 bases in between. CDR3 DNA sequence: TGCGCCAGCAGCCAACTTGGGAACACCATATATTTT. Amino acid sequence: CASSQLGNTIYF.

In its sample, this clonotype was seen a few times. The V gene is TRBV20-1, the J gene TRBJ1-2; 9 bases align to TRBD1. The CDR3 sequence is 16 residues long. Unmatched junction bases numbered 10, after V lost 1 base and J lost 4 bases. Germline V gene sequence: CDR1 DFQATT, CDR2 SNEGSKA (reference sequence). CDR3: CSARGIRGQGSYGYTF. CDR3 bases: TGCAGTGCTAGAGGGATCCGGGGACAGGGAAGCTATGGCTACACCTTC.

The CDR3, as DNA: TGTGCCACCAGCTGGGGGGCGAACTCTGGAAACACCATATATTTT. Translated: CATSWGANSGNTIYF. The chain has TRBV15 and TRBJ1-3; possibly TRBD1 for D (6 bases). CDR3 size: 15 residues. In germline, CDR1 is LNHNV, CDR2 YYDKDF (reference sequence). V dropped 5 bases and J dropped 0 bases, with 11 bases sitting between them.

This clonotype was counted only a few times. The V call is TRBV20-1, the J call TRBJ1-4; D might be TRBD1 (6 bases). From germline, CDR1 is DFQATT and CDR2 SNEGSKA (reference sequence). This CDR3 region has 13 residues. V shed 3 bases and J shed 8 bases, with 13 bases lying between them. The DNA of the CDR3 is TGCAGTGCTAGGAGGGACATGGGAGAAAAACTGTTTTTT. Translated: CSARRDMGEKLFF.

This rearrangement joins TRBV4-2 to TRBJ2-7; D unresolved. Germline V lookup: CDR1 LGHNA, CDR2 YNFKEQ. Trimming removed 4 bases from V and 2 bases from J, with 9 bases in between. The CDR3 contains 13 residues. The CDR3 is CASSPQEPYEQYF. The DNA of the CDR3 is TGTGCCAGCAGCCCGCAGGAACCCTACGAGCAGTACTTC.

The chain uses TRBV4-1 and TRBJ2-2, with D perhaps matching TRBD1 or TRBD2 (5 bases each). CDR1 and CDR2 (germline): MGHRA, YSYEKL. V lost 4 bases, J lost 0 bases, and 18 bases lay in between. This CDR3 has 18 residues. Written as DNA, the CDR3 is TGCGCCAGCAGCCCCTGGGGTGAGGGGAGCCCGAACACCGGGGAGCTGTTTTTT. This encodes CASSPWGEGSPNTGELFF.

This clonotype came up a few times. The chain uses TRBV29-1 and TRBJ2-3, with 9 bases identical to TRBD1. Germline V gene lookup returns CDR1 SQVTM and CDR2 ANQGSEA. Losses at the gene ends were 7 bases for V and 12 bases for J; bases not matched to a gene: 8. This CDR3 has 11 amino acids. The CDR3 DNA reads TGCAGCGCACTACAGGGGGCCGAACAGTATTTT. Translated: CSALQGAEQYF.

This clonotype turned up a few times. The gene calls are TRBV24-1 and TRBJ1-5; the D gene is possibly TRBD1 (6 bases). From germline, CDR1 is KGHDR and CDR2 SFDVKD. Trimming shortened V by 2 bases and J by 9 bases, and 19 bases separated the two germline ends. This CDR3 is built from 16 residues. CDR3 in DNA: TGTGCCACCAGTGATTCTGGGACAAGGCCGTTGGGGCCCCAGCATTTT. Its protein is CATSDSGTRPLGPQHF.

This chain connects TRBV6-2 or TRBV6-3 to TRBJ2-2, with TRBD1 matching over 8 bases. V lost 6 bases, J lost 1 base, and 13 bases stayed unmatched. From germline, CDR1 is MNHEY and CDR2 SVGEGT. The CDR3 has 18 residues. CDR3 amino acids: CASRAGTGASLNTGELFF. DNA of the CDR3: TGTGCCAGCAGAGCCGGGACAGGAGCGTCTTTGAACACCGGGGAGCTGTTTTTT.